Following are 18 T cell receptor beta chains from one sample sequenced in a study of cytomegalovirus exposure and HLA in healthy donors. Amplification used 60 Vbeta primers and 13 Jbeta primers. TCRdb keeps only in-frame clones here, not all; method: immunoSEQ multiplex PCR. The data contain around 150,000 clones, around 75% of them singletons. Material for sequencing was PBMCs. Source of these receptors: a man aged 18 to 29 in good health and CMV-seropositive.

The rearrangement uses TRBV7-2 and TRBJ2-2; 8 bases align to TRBD2. CDR1 is SGHTA and CDR2 is FQGNSA in the germline V gene. This CDR3 is 15 amino acids long. Germline trimming cut 7 bases from V and 7 bases from J; bases unmatched to any gene: 11. The CDR3: CASTIIAGRNGELFF. The CDR3 DNA reads TGTGCCAGCACCATAATAGCGGGACGGAACGGGGAGCTGTTTTTT.

The V call is TRBV19, the J call TRBJ2-5; 12 bases line up with TRBD2. The length of the CDR3 is 17 residues. V lost 1 base and J lost 5; bases outside the gene matches: 8. Looked up from germline, CDR1 is LNHDA and CDR2 is SQIVND (reference sequence). This CDR3 is CASSIARTSGIVETQYF. CDR3 in DNA: TGTGCCAGTAGTATAGCCCGGACTAGCGGGATAGTGGAGACCCAGTACTTC.

This rearrangement joins TRBV15 to TRBJ1-5, with unresolved D. The CDR3 is made up of 14 amino acids. The V gene lost 0 bases and the J gene lost 2 bases, with 5 bases spanning the gap. Per germline, CDR1 LNHNV and CDR2 YYDKDF (reference sequence). This CDR3 reads CATSRDAGNQPQHF. CDR3 nucleotides: TGTGCCACCAGCAGAGATGCGGGCAATCAGCCCCAGCATTTT.

With regard to this clone: Within the sample, other DNA sequences also encode this same CDR3. This chain links TRBV7-9 with TRBJ2-1; D is perhaps TRBD2 (6 bases). CDR1 and CDR2 (germline): SEHNR, FQNEAQ (reference sequence). Trimming cost V 2 bases and J 2 bases, with 10 bases left between them. The CDR3 extends over 15 amino acids. The DNA of the CDR3 is TGTGCCAGCAGCTTACCCGGGAGCACCTACAATGAGCAGTTCTTC. Its translation is CASSLPGSTYNEQFF. Supplemented by reference TRBV7-9 and TRBJ2-1, the full variable domain reads DTGVSQNPRHKITKRGQNVTFRCDPISEHNRLYWYRQTLGQGPEFLTYFQNEAQLEKSRLLSDRFSAERPKGSFSTLEIQRTEQGDSAMYLCASSLPGSTYNEQFFGPGTRLTVL.

V usage is TRBV30 and J usage is TRBJ1-6; a weak D match, TRBD1 (5 bases). V was trimmed by 4 bases and J by 5 bases, leaving 9 bases between them. The CDR3 sequence is 13 residues long. In germline, CDR1 is GTSNPN, CDR2 SVGIG (reference sequence). CDR3 amino acids: CAWTMTDNSPLHF. Written as DNA, the CDR3 is TGTGCCTGGACTATGACAGATAATTCACCCCTCCACTTT.

This clone has just a few counts. The J gene is TRBJ1-5, the V gene TRBV4-2; 8 positions agree with TRBD1. CDR1 LGHNA and CDR2 YNFKEQ come from the germline V gene. Germline trimming cut 0 bases from V and 4 bases from J; bases unmatched to any gene: 8. The CDR3 covers 17 residues. The CDR3 nucleotides read TGTGCCAGCAGCCAAGATCCCTCAGGGACAGGTAATCAGCCCCAGCATTTT. It specifies CASSQDPSGTGNQPQHF.

This clone occurred a few times. This sequence joins TRBV7-9 and TRBJ1-2, with D tentatively TRBD1 (6 bases). Trimming took off 4 bases at V and 4 bases at J, with 10 bases between the two ends. The CDR3 covers 13 residues. Germline V lookup: CDR1 SEHNR, CDR2 FQNEAQ (reference sequence). The CDR3 bases are TGTGCCAGCAGCTCCGCAGGGGCCTATGGCTACACCTTC. Protein: CASSSAGAYGYTF.

The chain couples TRBV10-1 to TRBJ2-7; 9 bases line up with TRBD2. The CDR3 length is 16 residues. CDR1 and CDR2 (germline): WNHNN, SYGVQD (reference sequence). V shed 3 bases and J 3 bases; nucleotides not matched to a gene: 9. CDR3 sequence (DNA): TGCGCCAGCAGTGACCCAAGTCAGCGGGGGGACTACGAGCAGTACGTC. It is translated as CASSDPSQRGDYEQYV.

The gene calls are TRBV6-5 and TRBJ2-1; possibly TRBD2 for D (5 bases). CDR3 length: 14 residues. Deletions cut 7 bases from V and 6 bases from J, with 16 bases between. Germline-derived CDR1 and CDR2 are MNHEY and SVGAGI. For the CDR3, the DNA is TGTGCCAGCATGGAGAGGGTCCTCCTCAATGAGCAGTTCTTC. Amino acids: CASMERVLLNEQFF.

This chain joins TRBV5-1 and TRBJ1-2, with TRBD1 as a possible D gene (6 bases). CDR1 is SGHRS and CDR2 is YFSETQ in the germline V gene. The length of the CDR3 is 16 residues. Trimming pared 3 bases from V and 5 bases from J, leaving 20 bases between. CDR3 residues: CASSSPGGGARYGYTF. The DNA of the CDR3 is TGCGCCAGCAGCTCCCCCGGCGGGGGGGCCCGGTATGGCTACACCTTC.

The sample holds a few counts of this clone. The gene calls are TRBV5-6 and TRBJ1-1; D is possibly TRBD1 (5 bases). V was trimmed by 6 bases and J by 0 bases, leaving 9 bases between them. The CDR3 sequence is 13 residues long. Germline CDR1 and CDR2: SGHDT and YYEEEE. Here the CDR3 reads CASNGALNTEAFF. CDR3 coding DNA: TGTGCCAGCAATGGGGCCCTGAACACTGAAGCTTTCTTT.

The V gene is TRBV6-5, the J gene TRBJ2-3, with 7 bases identical to TRBD1. The CDR3 runs 14 residues. Germline CDR1 is MNHEY and CDR2 is SVGAGI. The ends lost 4 bases at V and 1 base at J; junction bases unmatched: 2. The CDR3 sequence is CASSSGTGTDTQYF. The CDR3 DNA sequence: TGTGCCAGCAGTTCCGGGACAGGCACAGATACGCAGTATTTT.

This clone was detected only once. The chain has TRBV6-5 and TRBJ1-5, with D tentatively TRBD1 (6 bases). Germline lookup yields CDR1 MNHEY and CDR2 SVGAGI. This CDR3 spans 15 amino acids. The V end lost 0 bases, the J end lost 5 bases, and 11 bases lay between the germline ends. Here the CDR3 reads CASSYSSRGDQPQHF. The DNA of the CDR3 is TGTGCCAGCAGTTACTCGTCCAGGGGTGATCAGCCCCAGCATTTT.

This chain's CDR3 is CASSSNSGALREQFF. The CDR3 DNA is TGCGCCAGCAGCTCCAACAGCGGGGCACTGCGAGAGCAGTTCTTC. The chain recombines TRBV5-1 with TRBJ2-1; 7 bases match TRBD2. The CDR3 consists of 15 residues. The ends lost 3 bases at V and 10 bases at J; junction bases unmatched: 13. From germline, CDR1 is SGHRS and CDR2 YFSETQ.

The chain carries TRBV7-6 and TRBJ2-4, with 8 positions matching TRBD2. Per germline, CDR1 SGHVS and CDR2 FNYEAQ. V shed 1 base, J shed 3 bases, and the junction held 11 bases outside the gene matches. CDR3 length: 18 residues. For the CDR3, the DNA is TGTGCCAGCAGCTTAGGACCCTGGCGGGGGGACCACAAAAACATTCAGTACTTC. Amino acids: CASSLGPWRGDHKNIQYF.

V and J are TRBV6-1 and TRBJ2-1; D uncertain. V dropped 7 bases and J dropped 7 bases, with 20 bases sitting between them. Germline lookup yields CDR1 MNHNS and CDR2 SASEGT. The CDR3 has 15 amino acids. CDR3 bases: TGTGCCAGCACCCTACCCCATCCGGGTAAGAATGAGCAGTTCTTC. It yields the protein CASTLPHPGKNEQFF.

DNA of the CDR3: TGTGCCTGGAGCATAGGGGGACAGGGGGGTGAAAAACTGTTTTTT. It encodes CAWSIGGQGGEKLFF. The chain is built from TRBV30 and TRBJ1-4; TRBD1 matches at 11 bases. The V and J ends lost 3 bases and 7 bases, in that order; junction bases with no gene match: 7. The germline V gene encodes CDR1 GTSNPN and CDR2 SVGIG (reference sequence). The CDR3 sequence is 15 residues long.

This clone was seen only a few times. The chain recombines TRBV15 with TRBJ2-7, with D hard to call. The CDR3 covers 14 residues. V was pared by 8 bases and J by 4 bases, with 18 bases between. Germline-derived CDR1 and CDR2 are LNHNV and YYDKDF (reference sequence). The CDR3 loop reads CATASGDTKYEQYV. In nucleotides, the CDR3 is TGTGCCACCGCCTCCGGCGACACAAAATACGAGCAGTACGTC.